The 20 T cell receptor beta chains below were found in one sample sequenced in a study of shared clonotypes between healthy human individuals. The protocol was immunoSEQ multiplex PCR, while the TCRdb copy is restricted to in-frame clones and leaves out a portion. The table records around 530,000 clones, roughly 79% of them present only once. Sequencing was carried out using PBMCs. These receptors were collected from a woman between 40 and 55 years old in good health. Some clones in this sample may be carry-over from other donors' samples.

This sequence joins TRBV5-1 and TRBJ1-3; D is undetermined. This CDR3 is 15 amino acids long. V gave up 3 bases and J gave up 0 bases, with 10 bases separating them. Germline V gene data show CDR1 as SGHRS and CDR2 as YFSETQ. CDR3 protein: CASSSRADSGNTIYF. DNA for the CDR3: TGCGCCAGCAGCTCGAGGGCCGACTCTGGAAACACCATATATTTT.

The V call is TRBV19, the J call TRBJ2-7; 14 positions agree with TRBD2. This CDR3 is built from 15 residues. Germline V gene data show CDR1 as LNHDA and CDR2 as SQIVND (reference sequence). V was clipped by 6 bases and J by 5 bases; unmatched bases: 6. The DNA of the CDR3 is TGTGCCAGTAGAACCCGGACTAGCGGGAGGAACGAGCAGTACTTC. Translated: CASRTRTSGRNEQYF.

V gene TRBV7-3 combines with J gene TRBJ1-1; D not resolved. The CDR3 spans 13 residues. Trimming shortened V by 2 bases and J by 1 base, and 5 bases separated the two germline ends. The germline CDR1 and CDR2 sequences are SGHTA and FQGTGA. CDR3 DNA sequence: TGTGCCAGCAGCTTATTTACGAACACTGAAGCTTTCTTT. The encoded protein is CASSLFTNTEAFF.

The V gene is TRBV2, the J gene TRBJ2-1; D remains ambiguous. The CDR3 covers 14 residues. Germline-derived CDR1 and CDR2 are SNHLY and FYNNEI. V lost 7 bases, J lost 0 bases, and 10 bases lay in between. CDR3 residues: CASTPGSSYNEQFF. The CDR3 bases are TGTGCCAGCACCCCTGGTAGCTCCTACAATGAGCAGTTCTTC.

A note on this clone: A much larger clone differs by one base, so this may be a read error. This sample also contains other DNA sequences that code for the same CDR3. J is TRBJ2-3 and V is TRBV13; D is uncertain. Germline assignment: CDR1 PRHDT and CDR2 FYEKMQ (reference sequence). V lost 0 bases and J lost 2, with 9 bases in between. The CDR3 totals 15 residues. CDR3 protein: CASSLGGSSTDTQYF. DNA for the CDR3: TGTGCCAGCAGCTTAGGGGGGTCTTCCACAGATACGCAGTATTTT.

The chain couples TRBV4-3 to TRBJ2-1, with 7 nucleotides matching TRBD1. J was trimmed by 9 bases and V by 4 bases; bases with no gene match: 9. The CDR3 runs to 14 residues. Germline CDR1 LGHNA, CDR2 YSLEER. CDR3 in DNA: TGCGCCAGCAGCCGAGGACAGGTTCGAGGTGAGCAGTTCTTC. Residues: CASSRGQVRGEQFF.

The chain couples TRBV7-3 to TRBJ2-1, with D tentatively TRBD2 (5 bases). The CDR3 runs to 13 residues. CDR1 is SGHTA and CDR2 is FQGTGA in the germline V gene. Trimming cost V 2 bases and J 5 bases, with 7 bases left between them. The CDR3 sequence is CASSLARDNEQFF. The CDR3, as DNA: TGTGCCAGCAGCTTAGCGCGGGACAATGAGCAGTTCTTC.

The J gene is TRBJ2-5, the V gene TRBV6-1; 13 bases are shared with TRBD2. Germline V gene sequence: CDR1 MNHNS, CDR2 SASEGT. This CDR3 spans 15 amino acids. With V trimmed by 5 bases and J by 7 bases, 7 bases remained unmatched. For the CDR3, the DNA is TGTGCCAGCAGTACTAGCGGGAGGGACGGTGGGACCCAGTACTTC. Amino acid sequence: CASSTSGRDGGTQYF.

The J gene is TRBJ2-2, the V gene TRBV10-3, with D uncertain. The CDR3 is 14 amino acids. Trimming took 8 bases from V and 3 from J, leaving 13 bases between them. Germline V CDR1 and CDR2: ENHRY, SYGVKD. The CDR3 region is CAIAVSGDTGELFF. As DNA, the CDR3 is TGTGCCATCGCTGTGAGTGGGGACACCGGGGAGCTGTTTTTT.

A note on this clone: Given a much more abundant clone one base away, this may be a read error. Other nucleotide sequences in the sample specify the same CDR3. The chain has TRBV10-2 and TRBJ1-1; D is uncertain. CDR3 size: 12 residues. The V end lost 9 bases, the J end lost 11 bases, and 19 bases lay between the germline ends. Germline CDR1 is WSHSY and CDR2 is SAAADI. CDR3 coding DNA: TGCGCCAGTAGAGCTATGGACCAGCGGGCTTTCTTT. It translates to CASRAMDQRAFF.

The chain is built from TRBV9 and TRBJ2-7; D ambiguous. V gave up 2 bases and J gave up 0 bases, with 9 bases separating them. This CDR3 is built from 14 residues. Germline V gene sequence: CDR1 SGDLS, CDR2 YYNGEE. CDR3 nucleotide sequence: TGTGCCAGCAGCGTTCAGCGTCACTCCTACGAGCAGTACTTC. Protein: CASSVQRHSYEQYF.

This rearrangement joins TRBV27 to TRBJ2-2; 9 bases align to TRBD1. Germline assignment: CDR1 MNHEY and CDR2 SMNVEV (reference sequence). With V trimmed by 4 bases and J by 3 bases, 3 bases remained unmatched. The CDR3 has 15 residues. The CDR3 sequence: CASSSDRGDTGELFF. CDR3 in DNA: TGTGCCAGCAGTTCGGACAGGGGAGACACCGGGGAGCTGTTTTTT.

Comment on this clone: A read error is the likely source, as a far larger clone sits one nucleotide away. This chain links TRBV6-4 with TRBJ1-1, with 7 nucleotides matching TRBD1. With 7 bases clipped from V and 2 bases from J, the junction kept 10 bases outside the gene matches. The CDR3 is made up of 15 amino acids. Per germline, CDR1 MRHNA and CDR2 SNTAGT. For the CDR3, the DNA is TGTGCCAGCAATGAGTCTGGGACAGCAAACACTGAAGCTTTCTTT. As protein: CASNESGTANTEAFF.

The chain links TRBV10-2 to TRBJ2-1; no clear D gene. The CDR3 is 13 residues long. Germline loops: CDR1 WSHSY, CDR2 SAAADI. V was clipped by 6 bases and J by 3 bases, with 9 bases between them. The chain's CDR3 is CASREGRYNEQFF. The CDR3 region has the DNA TGCGCCAGCAGGGAAGGCCGCTACAATGAGCAGTTCTTC.

The chain uses TRBV6-5 and TRBJ2-1; D remains ambiguous. Trimming stripped 0 bases from V and 5 bases from J, with 8 bases between. The CDR3 is made up of 14 amino acids. The V gene's germline CDR1 is MNHEY and CDR2 SVGAGI. CDR3 nucleotides: TGTGCCAGCAGTTACTCGAGTGGTAACAATGAGCAGTTCTTC. Protein product: CASSYSSGNNEQFF.

The chain is built from TRBV4-1 and TRBJ1-5; 8 bases fit TRBD1. Germline CDR1 and CDR2: MGHRA and YSYEKL. The V segment lost 3 bases and the J segment 6 bases; nucleotides outside the gene matches: 19. The CDR3 has 19 amino acids. The CDR3 protein is CASSHQLSGGTGEGQPQHF. In nucleotides, the CDR3 is TGCGCCAGCAGCCACCAACTATCGGGCGGGACAGGAGAAGGTCAGCCCCAGCATTTT.

This clone occurred many times. This rearrangement joins TRBV4-1 to TRBJ2-7; TRBD2 aligns across 8 bases. The CDR3 sequence is 15 residues long. With 1 base clipped from V and 3 bases from J, the junction kept 5 bases outside the gene matches. CDR1 is MGHRA, CDR2 YSYEKL, per germline. The chain's CDR3 is CASSQGAGVVYEQYF. DNA of the CDR3: TGCGCCAGCAGCCAAGGAGCGGGAGTCGTCTACGAGCAGTACTTC.

The chain employs TRBV25-1 and TRBJ1-1; the D is unclear. In germline, CDR1 is MGHDK, CDR2 SYGVNS. Trimming removed 4 bases from V and 2 bases from J, with 11 bases in between. The CDR3 length is 14 residues. This CDR3 is CASSVWGRNTEAFF. The CDR3 DNA is TGTGCCAGCAGTGTTTGGGGTCGAAACACTGAAGCTTTCTTT.

The gene calls are TRBV30 and TRBJ2-7, with 10 bases identical to TRBD2. V dropped 8 bases and J dropped 2; count of bases not matched to a gene: 6. The CDR3 has 13 amino acids. Germline-derived CDR1 and CDR2 are GTSNPN and SVGIG (reference sequence). This CDR3 reads CAGRTSGAYEQYF. For the CDR3, the DNA is TGTGCCGGCCGGACTAGCGGCGCCTACGAGCAGTACTTC.

This clone was seen at least ten times. The V gene is TRBV28, the J gene TRBJ2-5; 7 bases align to TRBD1. Losses at the gene ends were 5 bases for V and 5 bases for J; bases not matched to a gene: 11. Germline V lookup: CDR1 MDHEN, CDR2 SYDVKM. This CDR3 has 15 residues. DNA for the CDR3: TGTGCCAGCAGTAACACAGAGGGGGCCCGGGAGACCCAGTACTTC. Translated: CASSNTEGARETQYF.